A selection of T cell receptor beta chains follows, all from one sample in a study of T cells in Graves' hyperthyroidism and ophthalmopathy. MiXCR, applied by TCRdb to the multiplex PCR reads, yields one record per CDR3 protein. The sample records some 800,000 distinct CDR3 sequences, roughly 40% being singletons. The sample comprised blood. All receptors derive from a man aged 18 to 30 with Graves' hyperthyroidism. The CDR3 runs from the conserved cysteine through the conserved F or W. D genes are given only for firm matches. Clone size is stated in some rows and not others, as once, few, many or a class when expanded.

v_gene	j_gene	abundance	d_gene	CDR3nt	CDR3aa
TRBV7-6	TRBJ2-7	few	NA	TGTGCCAGCAGGGCGGATCACTACGAGCAGTACTTC	CASRADHYEQYF
TRBV7-2	TRBJ1-6	few	NA	TGTGCCAGCAGCCAAGGAGCCAGGGATAATTCACCCCTCCACTTT	CASSQGARDNSPLHF
TRBV20-1	TRBJ2-2	NA	TRBD1	TGCAGTGCTGCCCCGCAGGGGGTCGACGGGGAGCTGTTTTTT	CSAAPQGVDGELFF
TRBV2	TRBJ1-4	NA	NA	TGTGCCAGCAGTGACAGGGGCAATAATGAAAAACTGTTTTTT	CASSDRGNNEKLFF
TRBV7-3	TRBJ2-7	NA	NA	TGCGCCAGCAGCCAAGAGGATTCAGAAGGCTACGAGCAGTACTTC	CASSQEDSEGYEQYF
TRBV7-9	TRBJ2-5	NA	NA	TGTGCCAGCAGACGGGACCTCGAAGAGACCCAGTACTTC	CASRRDLEETQYF
TRBV9	TRBJ1-1	NA	TRBD1	TGTGCCAGCAGCTTACAGGGGGGGAGGGAAGCTTTCTTT	CASSLQGGREAFF
TRBV2	TRBJ1-3	many	NA	TGTGCCACCCGAGGTGAGGTGCCGAGTGGCACCATATATTTT	CATRGEVPSGTIYF
TRBV5-6	TRBJ1-1	few	NA	TGTGCCAGCGGCGCATCGGACCGTGAAGCTTTCTTT	CASGASDREAFF
TRBV20-1	TRBJ1-6	NA	TRBD1	TGCAGTGCTGCACGACAGGGGGGGAATTCACCCCTCCACTTT	CSAARQGGNSPLHF
TRBV7-9	TRBJ2-7	NA	TRBD1	TGTGCCAGCAGCTCAACCCCGGGACAGGGTTACGAGCAGTACTTC	CASSSTPGQGYEQYF
TRBV20-1	TRBJ1-2	NA	NA	TGCAGTGCTAGACCGTTCCGGTATCAGCCCTATGGCTACACCTTC	CSARPFRYQPYGYTF
TRBV28	TRBJ2-5	once	NA	TGTGCCAGCGGTTTGTCCCAGTACTTC	CASGLSQYF
TRBV2	TRBJ1-6	many	TRBD1	TGTGCCAGCAGTGGACAGGGATATTCACCCCTCCACTTT	CASSGQGYSPLHF
TRBV2	TRBJ2-5	many	NA	TGTGCCAGCAGTGAAGGGATGGGAGAGACCCAGTACTTC	CASSEGMGETQYF
TRBV6-6	TRBJ1-6	few	NA	TGTGCCAGCAGTCTCCGGGACGGGAGGTCACCCCTCCACTTT	CASSLRDGRSPLHF
TRBV14	TRBJ1-1	few	TRBD1	TGTGCCAGCAGCGAACAGGGGACCCCGAACACTGAAGCTTTCTTT	CASSEQGTPNTEAFF
TRBV7-2	TRBJ1-6	few	NA	TGTGCCAGCAGCTCAGAAAGAATCAGGAATTCACCTCTCCACTTT	CASSSERIRNSPLHF
TRBV12-3/TRBV12-4	TRBJ1-1	NA	TRBD1	TGTGCCAGCAGTTTGGACAGGAGATCATCTGAAGCTTTCTTT	CASSLDRRSSEAFF
TRBV6-4	TRBJ2-6	NA	NA	TGTGCCAGCAGAGGCGTTACTCCGGTTGGGGCCAACGTCCTGACTTTC	CASRGVTPVGANVLTF
TRBV11-2	TRBJ2-5	many	TRBD2	TGTGCCAGCAGACTTTTAGCGGGAGATTTTCAAGAGACCCAGTACTTC	CASRLLAGDFQETQYF
TRBV29-1	TRBJ1-5	many	NA	TGCAGCGTTGCATGGGGCGGCAATCAGCCCCAGCATTTT	CSVAWGGNQPQHF
TRBV29-1	TRBJ1-5	many	NA	TGCAGCGCCCAACCTCCAGGGGATCAGCCCCAGCATTTT	CSAQPPGDQPQHF
TRBV2	TRBJ1-4	NA	NA	TGTGCCAGCATGAGAGACAGACAGAATGAAGAACTGTTTTTT	CASMRDRQNEELFF